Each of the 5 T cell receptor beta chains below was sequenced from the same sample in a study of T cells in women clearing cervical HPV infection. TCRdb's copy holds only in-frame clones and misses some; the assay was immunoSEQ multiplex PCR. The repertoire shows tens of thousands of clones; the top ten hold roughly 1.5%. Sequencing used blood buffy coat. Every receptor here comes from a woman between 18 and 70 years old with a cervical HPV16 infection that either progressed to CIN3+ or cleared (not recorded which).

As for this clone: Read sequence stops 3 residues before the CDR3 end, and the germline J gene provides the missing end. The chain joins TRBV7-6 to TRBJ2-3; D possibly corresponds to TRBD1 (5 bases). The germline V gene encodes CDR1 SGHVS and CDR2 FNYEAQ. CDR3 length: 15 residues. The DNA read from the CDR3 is TGTGCCAGCAGCTTAGATACTGGACACCAAGAGACG. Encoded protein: CASSLDTGHQET. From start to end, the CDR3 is CASSLDTGHQETQYF.

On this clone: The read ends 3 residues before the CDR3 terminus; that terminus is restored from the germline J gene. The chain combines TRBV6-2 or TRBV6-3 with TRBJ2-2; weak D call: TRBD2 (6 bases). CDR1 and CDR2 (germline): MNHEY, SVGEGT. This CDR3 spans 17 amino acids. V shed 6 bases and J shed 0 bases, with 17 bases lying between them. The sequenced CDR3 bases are TGTGCCAGCAGCTCGCGGGGCCCCCCCGCGAACACCGGGGAG. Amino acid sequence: CASSSRGPPANTGE. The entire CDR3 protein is CASSSRGPPANTGELFF.

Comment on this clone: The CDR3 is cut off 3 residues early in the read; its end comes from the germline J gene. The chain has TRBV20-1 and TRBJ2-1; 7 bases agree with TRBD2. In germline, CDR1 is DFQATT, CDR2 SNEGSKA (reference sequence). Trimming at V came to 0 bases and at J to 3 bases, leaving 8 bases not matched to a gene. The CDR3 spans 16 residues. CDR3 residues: CSARDKRGQVYNEQFF. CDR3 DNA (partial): TGCAGTGCTAGAGATAAGCGGGGCCAGGTCTACAATGAG.

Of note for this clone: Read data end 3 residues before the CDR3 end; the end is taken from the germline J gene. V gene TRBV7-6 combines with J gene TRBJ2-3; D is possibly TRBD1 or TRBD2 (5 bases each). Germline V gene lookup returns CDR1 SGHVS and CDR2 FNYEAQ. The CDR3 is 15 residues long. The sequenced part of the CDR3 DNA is TGTGCCAGCAGCTTAGCGAGGGGAGCGTTGGAGACG. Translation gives CASSLARGALET. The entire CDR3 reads CASSLARGALETQYF. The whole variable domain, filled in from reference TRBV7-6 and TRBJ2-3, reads GAGVSQSPRYKVTKRGQDVALRCDPISGHVSLYWYRQALGQGPEFLTYFNYEAQQDKSGLPNDRFSAERPEGSISTLTIQRTEQRDSAMYRCASSLARGALETQYFGPGTRLTVL.

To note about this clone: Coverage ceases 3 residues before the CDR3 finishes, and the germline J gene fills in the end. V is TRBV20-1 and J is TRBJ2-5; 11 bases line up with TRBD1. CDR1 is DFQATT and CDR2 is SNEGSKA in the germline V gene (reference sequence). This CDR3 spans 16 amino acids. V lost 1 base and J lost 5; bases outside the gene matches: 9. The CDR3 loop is CSARGGGQGVRETQYF. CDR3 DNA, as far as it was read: TGCAGTGCTAGAGGGGGGGGACAGGGGGTCCGGGAGACC.